A single sample gave rise to the 29 T cell receptor beta chains below, sequenced in a study of blood T cell repertoires in COVID-19 (dated by TCRdb to 2020 to 2021). Receptors were amplified or captured by the immunoSEQ multiplex PCR assay. TCRdb took over this immuneACCESS table, retaining in-frame rearrangements with V and J assigned. Such tables are incomplete; in checked studies, under half of the missing clones stem from an unresolved V gene, and the remainder is unexplained. Present in this sample are about 26,000 clones, 90% of which were seen just once. The ten largest account for about 11% of the sample. What was sequenced was peripheral blood. The source is a man aged 70-80 years with acute or convalescent COVID-19.

The chain links TRBV4-2 to TRBJ1-5; possible D gene TRBD1, 5 bases. V was pared by 2 bases and J by 5 bases, with 7 bases between. The CDR3 contains 13 residues. Germline V gives CDR1 LGHNA, CDR2 YNFKEQ. In DNA, the CDR3 is TGTGCCAGCAGCCAATTCAGGGATCAGCCCCAGCATTTT. It encodes CASSQFRDQPQHF.

The chain couples TRBV5-4 to TRBJ2-7, with 8 bases fitting TRBD2. V trimming: 5 bases; J trimming: 4 bases; junction bases outside the gene matches: 11. Looked up from germline, CDR1 is SGHNT and CDR2 is YYREEE (reference sequence). The CDR3 is 15 amino acids. The CDR3 region has the DNA TGTGCCAGCAGTCAGAGCGGGAGCCGACGATACGAGCAGTACTTC. Protein: CASSQSGSRRYEQYF.

The V gene is TRBV7-2, the J gene TRBJ1-2; possible D gene TRBD1, 5 bases. Germline V lookup: CDR1 SGHTA, CDR2 FQGNSA. This CDR3 has 13 amino acids. V was shortened by 3 bases and J by 8 bases, with 13 bases between the two germline ends. CDR3 coding DNA: TGTGCCAGCAGCTTTCAGGGTGGTTGGGGCTACACCTTC. Translating it yields CASSFQGGWGYTF.

In its sample, this clone was seen a few times. This chain joins TRBV25-1 and TRBJ2-3; 13 bases map to TRBD2. Trimming at V came to 6 bases and at J to 5 bases, leaving 5 bases not matched to a gene. The CDR3 sequence is 15 residues long. CDR1 and CDR2 (germline): MGHDK, SYGVNS. CDR3 protein: CASSRLAGGGDTQYF. The CDR3 coding sequence is TGTGCCAGCAGCCGACTAGCGGGAGGAGGAGATACGCAGTATTTT.

This chain uses TRBV5-1 with TRBJ1-4; D gene ambiguous. Germline CDR1 SGHRS, CDR2 YFSETQ. This CDR3 is built from 16 residues. V was cut by 6 bases and J by 0 bases, with 15 bases left in between. Here the CDR3 reads CASNPGPGATNEKLFF. Written as DNA, the CDR3 is TGCGCCAGCAACCCAGGCCCTGGCGCAACTAATGAAAAACTGTTTTTT.

This clone showed up just once. The V and J genes are TRBV28 and TRBJ1-2, with TRBD1 matching 7 bases. The V gene end was trimmed by 5 bases and the J gene end by 2 bases; junction bases not matched to a gene: 8. The germline V gene has CDR1 MDHEN and CDR2 SYDVKM. The CDR3 contains 15 residues. The CDR3 sequence is CASSPWGQPNYGYTF. Here the CDR3 DNA reads TGTGCCAGCAGTCCGTGGGGACAGCCGAACTATGGCTACACCTTC.

The rearrangement uses TRBV5-1 and TRBJ2-3, with TRBD2 matching over 8 bases. The CDR3 extends over 14 amino acids. V was clipped by 4 bases and J by 4 bases; unmatched bases: 5. Germline V gene lookup returns CDR1 SGHRS and CDR2 YFSETQ. The CDR3 loop is CASSIAGLPDTQYF. The CDR3 DNA reads TGCGCCAGCAGCATAGCGGGATTGCCAGATACGCAGTATTTT.

The chain employs TRBV6-4 and TRBJ1-5, with 10 bases fitting TRBD1. The V segment lost 2 bases and the J segment 4 bases; nucleotides outside the gene matches: 5. CDR1 and CDR2 from the germline V gene are MRHNA and SNTAGT. This CDR3 has 16 amino acids. In DNA, the CDR3 is TGTGCCAGCAGTGACCCCCGGGACAGGGGTAATCAGCCCCAGCATTTT. Translated, it gives CASSDPRDRGNQPQHF.

In DNA, the CDR3 is TGTGCCAGCAGTTACTCCGAAGGGGTCACCTACGAGCAGTACTTC. Its protein is CASSYSEGVTYEQYF. This rearrangement joins TRBV6-5 to TRBJ2-7, with D perhaps TRBD1 (5 bases). The V end was cut by 0 bases, the J end by 2 bases, with 11 bases between. From germline, CDR1 is MNHEY and CDR2 SVGAGI. The CDR3 contains 15 residues.

The rearrangement links TRBV2 to TRBJ2-5; TRBD1 matches at 9 bases. V was pared by 6 bases and J by 5 bases, with 10 bases of the junction left unmatched. Germline CDR1 reads SNHLY; CDR2 reads FYNNEI. CDR3 length: 15 amino acids. The CDR3 region has the DNA TGTGCCAGCAGGAGGGGGACAGGGAAGTATGAGACCCAGTACTTC. Protein: CASRRGTGKYETQYF.

V is TRBV14 and J is TRBJ1-2; the match to TRBD1 covers 8 bases. Unmatched junction bases numbered 8, after V lost 4 bases and J lost 1 base. Germline V gene lookup returns CDR1 SGHDN and CDR2 FVKESK. The CDR3 runs to 16 residues. In DNA, the CDR3 is TGTGCCAGCAGCCCCCTAGGACAGGGCCATAACTATGGCTACACCTTC. Translated: CASSPLGQGHNYGYTF.

The J gene is TRBJ1-4, the V gene TRBV5-4; possible D gene TRBD1, 5 bases. Trimming left V 3 bases short and J 4 bases short, with 13 bases between. CDR1 and CDR2 (germline): SGHNT, YYREEE (reference sequence). The CDR3 contains 15 residues. DNA for the CDR3: TGTGCCAGCAGCTCGGCAGGGAAGGATAATGAAAAACTGTTTTTT. It codes for CASSSAGKDNEKLFF.

The rearrangement links TRBV9 to TRBJ1-1, with D tentatively TRBD1 (6 bases). This CDR3 is built from 15 residues. The V gene lost 4 bases and the J gene lost 7 bases, with 20 bases spanning the gap. The germline CDR1 and CDR2 sequences are SGDLS and YYNGEE. The CDR3 here is CASSPEGTGYNEAFF. DNA of the CDR3: TGTGCCAGCAGCCCCGAGGGAACAGGGTATAATGAAGCTTTCTTT.

This chain joins TRBV24-1 and TRBJ2-7; possibly TRBD2 for D (5 bases). Germline V gene data show CDR1 as KGHDR and CDR2 as SFDVKD. V gave up 3 bases and J gave up 2 bases, with 13 bases separating them. This CDR3 has 15 residues. The CDR3 DNA is TGTGCCACCAGTGATGACACCCGCGGGCCCTACGAGCAGTACTTC. The encoded protein is CATSDDTRGPYEQYF.

This clone is large by share. CDR3 in amino acids: CASSLRTDYLNYGYTF. DNA for the CDR3: TGTGCCAGCAGCCTCCGGACCGACTACCTTAACTATGGCTACACCTTC. This sequence joins TRBV6-2 or TRBV6-3 and TRBJ1-2; D not resolved. The CDR3 runs to 16 residues. V lost 6 bases to trimming and J lost 1 base, with 18 bases between them. Per the germline V gene, CDR1 is MNHEY and CDR2 is SVGEGT.

The CDR3 bases are TGTGCCAGCAGCCTCATACAGGGCCTCACTGAAGCTTTCTTT. It translates to CASSLIQGLTEAFF. This sequence joins TRBV7-9 and TRBJ1-1; possible D gene TRBD1, 6 bases. This CDR3 is built from 14 residues. V was cut by 5 bases and J by 4 bases, with 14 bases left in between. Germline CDR1 is SEHNR and CDR2 is FQNEAQ (reference sequence). Drawing the rest from reference TRBV7-9 and TRBJ1-1, the complete variable domain is DTGVSQNPRHKITKRGQNVTFRCDPISEHNRLYWYRQTLGQGPEFLTYFQNEAQLEKSRLLSDRFSAERPKGSFSTLEIQRTEQGDSAMYLCASSLIQGLTEAFFGQGTRLTVV.

This rearrangement joins TRBV7-3 to TRBJ2-2, with a tentative D call TRBD2 (6 bases). The CDR3 sequence is 14 residues long. Trimming left V 6 bases short and J 0 bases short, with 8 bases between. Germline CDR1 and CDR2: SGHTA and FQGTGA. CDR3 residues: CASSRDSNTGELFF. The CDR3 DNA is TGTGCCAGCAGTAGGGACTCGAACACCGGGGAGCTGTTTTTT.

The V gene is TRBV2, the J gene TRBJ1-2, with TRBD1 as a possible D gene (5 bases). The CDR3 is 14 residues long. Germline CDR1 SNHLY, CDR2 FYNNEI. V lost 4 bases to trimming and J lost 6 bases, with 15 bases between them. The CDR3 DNA reads as TGTGCCAGCAGTGGTTTTTCCAGGGTTGATGGCTACACCTTC. It specifies CASSGFSRVDGYTF.

Within the sample, this clone is medium-sized (0.01 to 0.1%). The chain uses TRBV5-4 and TRBJ1-2; possible D gene TRBD1, 6 bases. Germline V gene sequence: CDR1 SGHNT, CDR2 YYREEE (reference sequence). Trimming took 3 bases from V and 4 from J, leaving 10 bases between them. The CDR3 covers 13 residues. CDR3 sequence: CASSSGQFYGYTF. DNA of the CDR3: TGTGCCAGCAGCTCAGGACAGTTCTATGGCTACACCTTC.

This chain joins TRBV6-2 or TRBV6-3 and TRBJ2-1, with 10 bases matching TRBD2. The V gene's germline CDR1 is MNHEY and CDR2 SVGEGT. CDR3 size: 17 residues. V lost 4 bases to trimming and J lost 2 bases; unmatched junction nucleotides: 8. The CDR3 sequence: CASSSSRTSGPYNEQFF. The CDR3 coding sequence is TGTGCCAGCAGTTCTTCCCGGACTAGCGGCCCCTACAATGAGCAGTTCTTC.

In this sample, this clone turned up a few times. The chain is built from TRBV5-4 and TRBJ1-2; 10 bases line up with TRBD1. V was clipped by 3 bases and J by 8 bases; unmatched bases: 7. CDR1 and CDR2 from the germline V gene are SGHNT and YYREEE (reference sequence). The CDR3 is made up of 14 amino acids. The CDR3 DNA sequence: TGTGCCAGCAGCTGGGACAGGGGAGAGAGGGGCTACACCTTC. The encoded protein is CASSWDRGERGYTF.

CDR3 region: CASSLGQWGYGYTF. The CDR3 nucleotides are TGTGCCAGCAGCTTGGGACAGTGGGGCTATGGCTACACCTTC. The chain is built from TRBV5-6 and TRBJ1-2; tentative D call: TRBD1 (5 bases). The CDR3 contains 14 residues. Trimming removed 0 bases from V and 4 bases from J, with 10 bases in between. CDR1 is SGHDT, CDR2 YYEEEE, per germline.

This clone came up a few times. This chain links TRBV27 with TRBJ1-6; D possibly corresponds to TRBD1 (5 bases). V lost 6 bases and J 9 bases, leaving 15 bases between the germline ends. The CDR3 length is 14 residues. CDR1 is MNHEY and CDR2 is SMNVEV in the germline V gene (reference sequence). In nucleotides, the CDR3 is TGTGCCAGCAGCCTCGGTTTGGGGGGTTCACCCCTCCACTTT. This codes for CASSLGLGGSPLHF.

The chain employs TRBV27 and TRBJ2-1, with 7 bases matching TRBD2. Germline V gene data show CDR1 as MNHEY and CDR2 as SMNVEV (reference sequence). V trimming: 7 bases; J trimming: 5 bases; junction bases outside the gene matches: 11. This CDR3 contains 15 residues. The CDR3 protein is CASKIGRASNNEQFF. CDR3 DNA: TGTGCCAGCAAAATAGGGAGGGCCAGCAACAATGAGCAGTTCTTC.

CDR3 DNA sequence: TGTGCCAGCAGTGGCAACGTCCACACTGAAGCTTTCTTT. This codes for CASSGNVHTEAFF. The chain combines TRBV14 with TRBJ1-1; no clear D. The germline V and J ends were trimmed by 6 bases and 3 bases, with 11 bases remaining between them. From germline, CDR1 is SGHDN and CDR2 FVKESK. This CDR3 comprises 13 residues.

The chain joins TRBV3-1 (or the pseudogene TRBV3-2) to TRBJ1-5; 10 bases line up with TRBD1. This CDR3 contains 15 residues. CDR1 LGHDT and CDR2 YNNKEL come from the germline V gene (reference sequence). The trim removed 1 base at V and 7 bases at J, leaving 4 bases unmatched. CDR3 sequence (DNA): TGTGCCAGCAGCCAAGTTTGGGACAGGGGACAGCCCCAGCATTTT. As protein: CASSQVWDRGQPQHF.

The chain has TRBV3-1 (or the pseudogene TRBV3-2) and TRBJ1-1; no clear D gene. CDR3 length: 13 residues. Trimming left V 0 bases short and J 11 bases short, with 13 bases between. Germline assignment: CDR1 LGHDT and CDR2 YNNKEL (reference sequence). Written as DNA, the CDR3 is TGTGCCAGCAGCCAAGACCCGGTAGTACGGGCTTTCTTT. This sequence encodes CASSQDPVVRAFF.

For the CDR3, the DNA is TGTGCCAGTAGTGTCTCTAGGCAGCCCCAGCATTTT. It is translated as CASSVSRQPQHF. J is TRBJ1-5 and V is TRBV19, with unresolved D. The CDR3 contains 12 residues. The V end lost 5 bases, the J end lost 7 bases, and 9 bases lay between the germline ends. Germline-derived CDR1 and CDR2 are LNHDA and SQIVND (reference sequence).

V is TRBV7-2 and J is TRBJ2-6; D gene ambiguous. The CDR3 length is 17 residues. Germline assignment: CDR1 SGHTA and CDR2 FQGNSA. Trimming removed 3 bases at V and 4 bases at J, with 16 bases between. CDR3 amino acids: CASSFVVGLSGANVLTF. CDR3 sequence (DNA): TGTGCCAGCAGCTTTGTAGTGGGCTTATCCGGGGCCAACGTCCTGACTTTC.